The T cell receptor beta chain under discussion was sequenced for a study of blood T cell repertoires in COVID-19. At the level of the study: Collection of acute and convalescent COVID-19 samples took place in the United States, Italy and Spain. Sources were T cells, B-cell-depleted T cells, or PBMCs; the material itself was cDNA or gDNA.

Original analysis: It was from reference gene primer amplification that nucleated cell counts were estimated. Profiled with immunoSEQ multiplex PCR; TCRdb holds only in-frame clones, not every one. The DNA gave D and trimming, while V, J and clone size come from that table. Of some 250,000 clones listed, over 70% are singletons. Germline V gene lookup returns CDR1 LNHDA and CDR2 SQIVND (reference sequence). This CDR3 has 11 amino acids. V was trimmed by 4 bases and J by 7 bases, leaving 7 bases between them. This clone has only a few counts. The TCR was taken from a woman of 80 years or more with acute or convalescent COVID-19. Material: peripheral blood. The rearrangement links TRBV19 to TRBJ1-2; D ambiguous. CDR3 amino acids: CASSNPGGYTF. The CDR3 bases are TGTGCCAGTAGTAATCCGGGTGGCTACACCTTC.